The rows below give T cell receptor beta chains drawn from one sample of a study of T cell responses to AZD1222 COVID-19 vaccine. Data came from immunoSEQ multiplex PCR; TCRdb stores just in-frame clones and leaves some out. Seen here are around 160,000 clones, approximately 90% observed once, and the top ten hold around 1.3%. This sample comprised peripheral blood, obtained 28 days after the second AZD1222 dose. These receptors originate from an adult who received the AZD1222 COVID-19 vaccine. CDR3s include the opening cysteine and the closing phenylalanine or tryptophan. The order of the fields is clone size, J gene, V gene, D gene, CDR3 protein, CDR3 DNA. The D gene is left open where the match is weak. Not all rows give a size; the values are once, few, many and, for expanded clones, a class.

size: -
J: TRBJ2-1
V: TRBV9
D: -
CDR3: CASSVAHLGAHEQFF
DNA: TGTGCCAGCAGCGTAGCCCACCTCGGAGCGCATGAGCAGTTCTTC

size: -
J: TRBJ2-2
V: TRBV24-1
D: -
CDR3: CATSGGNGGELFF
DNA: TGTGCCACCAGTGGGGGGAATGGCGGGGAGCTGTTTTTT

size: -
J: TRBJ2-5
V: TRBV5-4
D: TRBD2
CDR3: CASSLASGGLGETQYF
DNA: TGTGCCAGCAGCTTAGCTAGCGGGGGATTAGGAGAGACCCAGTACTTC

size: -
J: TRBJ1-1
V: TRBV5-1
D: -
CDR3: CASSFGGGDTEAFF
DNA: TGCGCCAGCAGCTTTGGGGGAGGTGACACTGAAGCTTTCTTT

size: once
J: TRBJ2-7
V: TRBV28
D: TRBD1
CDR3: CASSFQGQGVYEQYF
DNA: TGTGCCAGCAGTTTTCAGGGACAGGGAGTCTACGAGCAGTACTTC

size: -
J: TRBJ1-1
V: TRBV13
D: -
CDR3: CASSPAPGSVGTEAFF
DNA: TGTGCCAGCAGCCCCGCCCCAGGGTCGGTCGGGACTGAAGCTTTCTTT

size: -
J: TRBJ2-1
V: TRBV28
D: -
CDR3: CASWGALNEQFF
DNA: TGTGCCAGCTGGGGGGCCCTCAATGAGCAGTTCTTC

size: -
J: TRBJ1-2
V: TRBV6-5
D: -
CDR3: CASSYDGRGYGYTF
DNA: TGTGCCAGCAGTTACGATGGCAGGGGCTATGGCTACACCTTC

size: -
J: TRBJ1-1
V: TRBV2
D: -
CDR3: CASSEQGLEAFF
DNA: TGTGCCAGCAGTGAACAGGGGCTCGAAGCTTTCTTT

size: -
J: TRBJ1-2
V: TRBV6-5
D: -
CDR3: CASSPSGTGGYTF
DNA: TGTGCCAGCAGTCCAAGCGGGACGGGTGGCTACACCTTC

size: -
J: TRBJ2-4
V: TRBV7-8
D: TRBD2
CDR3: CASSQGLAGLNIQYF
DNA: TGTGCCAGCAGCCAGGGACTAGCGGGATTAAACATTCAGTACTTC

size: -
J: TRBJ1-6
V: TRBV11-2
D: -
CDR3: CASSLGLDSPLHF
DNA: TGTGCCAGCAGCTTAGGGTTGGATTCACCCCTCCACTTT

size: -
J: TRBJ2-1
V: TRBV6-2/TRBV6-3
D: -
CDR3: CASSHRNEQFF
DNA: TGTGCCAGCAGTCACCGCAATGAGCAGTTCTTC

size: -
J: TRBJ2-1
V: TRBV14
D: -
CDR3: CASSPIRGSGHNEQFF
DNA: TGTGCCAGCAGCCCTATTCGGGGTAGCGGCCACAATGAGCAGTTCTTC

size: -
J: TRBJ1-2
V: TRBV2
D: -
CDR3: CASRDGQTRYGYTF
DNA: TGTGCCAGCAGGGATGGACAGACCCGCTATGGCTACACCTTC

size: -
J: TRBJ1-6
V: TRBV18
D: TRBD1
CDR3: CASSPGTGWGSPLHF
DNA: TGTGCCAGCTCACCTGGGACAGGGTGGGGATCACCCCTCCACTTT

size: -
J: TRBJ2-5
V: TRBV27
D: -
CDR3: CASSLSMGGQEETQYF
DNA: TGTGCCAGCAGTTTATCGATGGGGGGCCAAGAAGAGACCCAGTACTTC

size: -
J: TRBJ2-3
V: TRBV30
D: -
CDR3: CAWSVGGTTDTQYF
DNA: TGTGCCTGGAGTGTAGGAGGAACCACAGATACGCAGTATTTT

size: -
J: TRBJ1-1
V: TRBV19
D: -
CDR3: CASTPGSVTEAFF
DNA: TGTGCCAGCACGCCGGGTTCAGTCACTGAAGCTTTCTTT

size: -
J: TRBJ1-5
V: TRBV4-1
D: -
CDR3: CASSQENRMNQPQHF
DNA: TGCGCCAGCAGCCAAGAAAACAGGATGAATCAGCCCCAGCATTTT

size: few
J: TRBJ2-7
V: TRBV19
D: TRBD1
CDR3: CASSKIPGQGAYEQYF
DNA: TGTGCCAGTAGTAAAATACCGGGACAGGGGGCCTACGAGCAGTACTTC

size: -
J: TRBJ1-2
V: TRBV4-1
D: -
CDR3: CASSPDTNYGYTF
DNA: TGCGCCAGCAGCCCGGACACTAACTATGGCTACACCTTC

size: -
J: TRBJ1-2
V: TRBV30
D: -
CDR3: CAWSTAGYGYTF
DNA: TGTGCCTGGAGCACCGCAGGATATGGCTACACCTTC

size: -
J: TRBJ1-1
V: TRBV28
D: -
CDR3: CASSPGAFF
DNA: TGTGCCAGCTCCCCCGGGGCTTTCTTT

size: -
J: TRBJ2-6
V: TRBV6-5
D: TRBD1
CDR3: CASSLKGAAGANVLTF
DNA: TGTGCCAGCAGTTTAAAGGGGGCGGCTGGGGCCAACGTCCTGACTTTC

size: -
J: TRBJ1-1
V: TRBV5-1
D: TRBD1
CDR3: CASKGIGTGGRNTEAFF
DNA: TGCGCCAGCAAAGGGATCGGGACAGGGGGCAGGAACACTGAAGCTTTCTTT

size: -
J: TRBJ1-2
V: TRBV5-1
D: -
CDR3: CASSLGDPVMYGYTF
DNA: TGCGCCAGCAGCTTGGGGGATCCAGTGATGTATGGCTACACCTTC

size: -
J: TRBJ2-7
V: TRBV5-1
D: -
CDR3: CASSFGHSSYEQYF
DNA: TGCGCCAGCAGCTTCGGGCACAGCTCCTACGAGCAGTACTTC

size: -
J: TRBJ2-1
V: TRBV18
D: -
CDR3: CASSPLGGGNNEQFF
DNA: TGTGCCAGCTCACCACTGGGTGGCGGTAATAATGAGCAGTTCTTC

size: once
J: TRBJ2-5
V: TRBV2
D: TRBD1
CDR3: CASIVGQGGQETQYF
DNA: TGTGCCAGCATTGTAGGACAGGGAGGCCAAGAGACCCAGTACTTC

size: -
J: TRBJ2-7
V: TRBV28
D: TRBD2
CDR3: CASSKAGARYEQYF
DNA: TGTGCCAGCAGTAAGGCGGGAGCCCGCTACGAGCAGTACTTC

size: once
J: TRBJ2-5
V: TRBV12-3/TRBV12-4
D: -
CDR3: CASSFGPTDEYF
DNA: TGTGCCAGCAGTTTTGGGCCCACCGACGAGTACTTC

size: -
J: TRBJ2-7
V: TRBV12-3/TRBV12-4
D: -
CDR3: CATTRDNRLEQYF
DNA: TGTGCCACTACCCGGGACAACCGCCTTGAGCAGTACTTC

size: -
J: TRBJ2-2
V: TRBV24-1
D: -
CDR3: CATSGTRDTGELFF
DNA: TGTGCCACCAGTGGAACGAGGGACACCGGGGAGCTGTTTTTT

size: -
J: TRBJ2-5
V: TRBV3-1/TRBV3-2
D: -
CDR3: CASSWTDALYETQYF
DNA: TGTGCCAGCAGCTGGACCGACGCACTATACGAGACCCAGTACTTC

size: -
J: TRBJ2-7
V: TRBV6-5
D: -
CDR3: CASSYSILAGPYEQYF
DNA: TGTGCCAGCAGTTACTCGATCTTGGCAGGGCCGTACGAGCAGTACTTC

size: -
J: TRBJ2-1
V: TRBV7-2
D: -
CDR3: CASRGAISYNEQFF
DNA: TGTGCCTCCCGGGGGGCCATCTCCTACAATGAGCAGTTCTTC